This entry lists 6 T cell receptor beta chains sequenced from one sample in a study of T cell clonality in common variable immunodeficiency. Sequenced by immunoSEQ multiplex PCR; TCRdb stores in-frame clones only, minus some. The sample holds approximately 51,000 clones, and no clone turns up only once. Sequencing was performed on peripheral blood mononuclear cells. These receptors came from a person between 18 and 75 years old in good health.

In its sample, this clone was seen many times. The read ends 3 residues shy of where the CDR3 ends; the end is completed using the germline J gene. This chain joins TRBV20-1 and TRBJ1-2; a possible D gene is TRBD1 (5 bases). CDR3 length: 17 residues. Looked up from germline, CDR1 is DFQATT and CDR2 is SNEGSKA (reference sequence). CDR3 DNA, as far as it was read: TGCAGTGCTAGAGATAACGAGCGGAGCGGGGGGACCTACGAC. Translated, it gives CSARDNERSGGTYD. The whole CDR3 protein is CSARDNERSGGTYDYTF.

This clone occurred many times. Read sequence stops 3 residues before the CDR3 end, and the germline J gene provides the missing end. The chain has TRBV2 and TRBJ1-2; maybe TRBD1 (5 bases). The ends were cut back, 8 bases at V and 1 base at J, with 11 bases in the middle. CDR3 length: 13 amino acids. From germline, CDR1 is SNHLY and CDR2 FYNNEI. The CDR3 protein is CASRGAINYGYTF. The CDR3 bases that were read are TGTGCCAGCCGAGGGGCTATTAACTATGGC.

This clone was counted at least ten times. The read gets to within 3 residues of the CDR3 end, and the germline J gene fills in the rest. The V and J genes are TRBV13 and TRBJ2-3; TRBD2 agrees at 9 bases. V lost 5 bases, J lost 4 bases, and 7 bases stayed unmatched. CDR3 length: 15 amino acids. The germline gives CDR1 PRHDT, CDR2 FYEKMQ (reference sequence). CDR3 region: CASSQSGGTADTQYF. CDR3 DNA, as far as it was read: TGTGCCAGCAGCCAGAGCGGGGGGACTGCAGATACG.

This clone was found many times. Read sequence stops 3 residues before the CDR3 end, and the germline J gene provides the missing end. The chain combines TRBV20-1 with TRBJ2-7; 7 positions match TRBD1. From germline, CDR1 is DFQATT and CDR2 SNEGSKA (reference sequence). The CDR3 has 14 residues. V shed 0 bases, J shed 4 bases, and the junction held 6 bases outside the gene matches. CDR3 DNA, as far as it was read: TGCAGTGCTAGAGACCCGACAGGGAGTTACGAG. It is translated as CSARDPTGSYE. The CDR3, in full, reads CSARDPTGSYEQYF.

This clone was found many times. The CDR3 sequence is CASIFRDTSYEQYF. The CDR3 DNA, read in part, is TGTGCCAGCATCTTCCGGGACACTTCCTACGAG. The chain joins TRBV2 to TRBJ2-7; tentatively, D is TRBD1 (6 bases). Read coverage stops 3 residues before the CDR3 terminus; the germline J gene supplies the remainder. Trimming left V 7 bases short and J 1 base short, with 14 bases between. The CDR3 has 14 residues. Looked up from germline, CDR1 is SNHLY and CDR2 is FYNNEI.

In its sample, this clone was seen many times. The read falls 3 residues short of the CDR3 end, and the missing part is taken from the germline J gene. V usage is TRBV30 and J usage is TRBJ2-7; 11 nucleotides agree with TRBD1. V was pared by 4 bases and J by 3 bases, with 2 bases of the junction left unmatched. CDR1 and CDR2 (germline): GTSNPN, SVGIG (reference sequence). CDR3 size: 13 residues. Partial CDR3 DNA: TGTGCCTGGACGGGACAGGGGGTCTACGAG. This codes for CAWTGQGVYE. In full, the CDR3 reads CAWTGQGVYEQYF.